This section outlines one T cell receptor beta chain sequence together with its context. Per the study methods: Nucleated cell number was recorded as an estimate derived from reference gene primer amplification. Produced via immunoSEQ multiplex PCR; TCRdb's table is partial and in-frame only. The V and J calls and clone size are taken from that table; D and trimming were inferred from the DNA. The sample has just over 60,000 clones, more than 65% seen once. The record originates from a study of blood T cell repertoires in COVID-19. Study background: COVID-19 samples from acute and convalescent phases originated in the United States, Italy and Spain. Sources were T cells, B-cell-depleted T cells, or PBMCs; the material itself was cDNA or gDNA.

The sequenced sample consisted of peripheral blood. The receptor was isolated from a woman of 80 years or more with active or convalescent COVID-19.

In DNA, the CDR3 is TGTGCCAGCAGCTTCTGGGAGGGGACCGGGGAGCTGTTTTTT. Translated, it gives CASSFWEGTGELFF. The chain links TRBV5-4 to TRBJ2-2; 7 bases match TRBD2. The V segment lost 2 bases and the J segment 5 bases; nucleotides outside the gene matches: 3. This CDR3 region has 14 residues. Germline values: CDR1 SGHNT, CDR2 YYREEE (reference sequence).